This TCR beta chain was identified in a study of blood T cell repertoires in COVID-19. Profiling relied on immunoSEQ multiplex PCR, and the TCRdb table lists in-frame clones only, not all of them. The table records about 310,000 clones, approximately 90% of them present only once. CDR3 size: 14 residues. Trimming took 4 bases from V and 5 from J, leaving 9 bases between them. Germline lookup yields CDR1 MGHRA and CDR2 YSYEKL. Only one count was recorded for this clone. Sequencing input: PBMCs or T cells enriched from blood (not recorded which). This TCR was sampled from a middle-aged woman who had recovered from COVID-19. This chain joins TRBV4-1 and TRBJ1-6, with D tentatively TRBD1 (6 bases). CDR3 bases: TGCGCCAGCAGCCTGAGACAGGATAATTCACCCCTCCACTTT. It codes for CASSLRQDNSPLHF.